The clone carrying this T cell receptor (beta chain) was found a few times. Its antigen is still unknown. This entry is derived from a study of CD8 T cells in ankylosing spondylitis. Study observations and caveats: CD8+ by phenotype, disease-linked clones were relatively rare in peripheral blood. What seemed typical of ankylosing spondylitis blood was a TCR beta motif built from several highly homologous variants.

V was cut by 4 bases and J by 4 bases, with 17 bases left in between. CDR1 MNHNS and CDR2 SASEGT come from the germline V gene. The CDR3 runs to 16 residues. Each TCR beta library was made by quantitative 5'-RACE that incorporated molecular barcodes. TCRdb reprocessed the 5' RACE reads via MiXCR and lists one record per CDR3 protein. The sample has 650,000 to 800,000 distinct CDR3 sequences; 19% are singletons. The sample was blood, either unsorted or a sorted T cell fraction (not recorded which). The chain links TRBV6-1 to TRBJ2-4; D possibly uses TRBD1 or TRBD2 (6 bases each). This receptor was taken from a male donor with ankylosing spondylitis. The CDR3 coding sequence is TGTGCCAGCAGTGCACCGCGGGACACGATAAAAAACATTCAGTACTTC. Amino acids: CASSAPRDTIKNIQYF.